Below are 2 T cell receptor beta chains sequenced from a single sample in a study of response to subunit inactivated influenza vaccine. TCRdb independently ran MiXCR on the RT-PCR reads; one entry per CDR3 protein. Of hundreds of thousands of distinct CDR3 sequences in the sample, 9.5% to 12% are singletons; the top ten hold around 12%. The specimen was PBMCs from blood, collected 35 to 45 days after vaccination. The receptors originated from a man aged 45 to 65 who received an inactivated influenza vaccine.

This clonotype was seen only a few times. The CDR3 spells CASSAGWGDYNEQFF. The CDR3 DNA reads as TGTGCCAGCAGCGCCGGGTGGGGGGACTACAATGAGCAGTTCTTC. V usage is TRBV9 and J usage is TRBJ2-1; D possibly corresponds to TRBD2 (6 bases). CDR1 is SGDLS and CDR2 is YYNGEE in the germline V gene. This CDR3 is built from 15 residues. Deletions cut 3 bases from V and 3 bases from J, with 13 bases between.

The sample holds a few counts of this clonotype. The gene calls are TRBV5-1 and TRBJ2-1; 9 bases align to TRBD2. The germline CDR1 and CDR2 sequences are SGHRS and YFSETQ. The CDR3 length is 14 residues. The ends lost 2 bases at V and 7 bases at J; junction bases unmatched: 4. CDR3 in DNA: TGCGCCAGCAGCTTAAGCGGGAGGAGAAATGAGCAGTTCTTC. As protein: CASSLSGRRNEQFF.